This T cell receptor beta chain came from a study of neurological immune-mediated disorders. V shed 6 bases and J shed 7 bases, with 15 bases lying between them. The CDR3 spans 13 residues. Germline CDR1 SEHNR, CDR2 FQNEAQ (reference sequence). In every sequencing run, more than 200 million TCR-beta sequences were generated from 15-18 subjects. One entry per CDR3 protein results from TCRdb running MiXCR on the 5' RACE reads. The profile shows roughly 62,000 distinct CDR3 sequences, 2% to 2.5% of them singletons. There are many counts of this clonotype. The genes are TRBV7-9 and TRBJ1-1; D is ambiguous. The source material was PBMCs. This receptor was taken from a man in his forties or fifties with multiple sclerosis. The CDR3 sequence is CASRTDVEGEAFF. The CDR3 DNA is TGTGCCAGCAGGACGGACGTAGAAGGTGAAGCTTTCTTT.